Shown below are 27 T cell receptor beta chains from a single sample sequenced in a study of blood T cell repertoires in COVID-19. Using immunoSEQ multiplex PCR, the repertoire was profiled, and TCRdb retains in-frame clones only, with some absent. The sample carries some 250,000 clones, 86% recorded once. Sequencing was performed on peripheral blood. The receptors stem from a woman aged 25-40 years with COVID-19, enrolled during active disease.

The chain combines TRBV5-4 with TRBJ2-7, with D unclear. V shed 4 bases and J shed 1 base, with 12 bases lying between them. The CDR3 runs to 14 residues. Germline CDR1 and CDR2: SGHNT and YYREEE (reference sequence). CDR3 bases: TGTGCCAGCAGCAGAGAGACAAATTCCTACGAGCAGTACTTC. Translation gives CASSRETNSYEQYF.

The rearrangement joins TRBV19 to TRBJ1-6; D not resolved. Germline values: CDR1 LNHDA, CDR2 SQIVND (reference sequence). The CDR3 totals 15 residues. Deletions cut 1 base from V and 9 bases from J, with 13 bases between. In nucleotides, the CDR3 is TGTGCCAGTAGTATAGGTACGGGGTCGAGTTCACCCCTCCACTTT. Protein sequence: CASSIGTGSSSPLHF.

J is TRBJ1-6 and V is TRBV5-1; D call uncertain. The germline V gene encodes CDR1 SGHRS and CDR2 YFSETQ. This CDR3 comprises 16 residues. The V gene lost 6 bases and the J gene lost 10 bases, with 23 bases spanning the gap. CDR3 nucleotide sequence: TGCGCCAGCAATGTGAGGCCTCCCCTTGAGGGATCACCCCTCCACTTT. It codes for CASNVRPPLEGSPLHF.

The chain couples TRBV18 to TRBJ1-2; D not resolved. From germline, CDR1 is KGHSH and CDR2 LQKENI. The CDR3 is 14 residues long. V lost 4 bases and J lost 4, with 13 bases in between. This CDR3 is CASSLTEGGYGYTF. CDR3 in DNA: TGTGCCAGCTCACTCACGGAGGGTGGCTATGGCTACACCTTC.

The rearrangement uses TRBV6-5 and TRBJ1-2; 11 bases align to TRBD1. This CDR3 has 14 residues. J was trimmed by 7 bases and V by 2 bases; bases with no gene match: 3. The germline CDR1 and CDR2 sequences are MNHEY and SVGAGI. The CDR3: CASSYGGTGGGYTF. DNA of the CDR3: TGTGCCAGCAGTTACGGCGGGACAGGGGGTGGCTACACCTTC.

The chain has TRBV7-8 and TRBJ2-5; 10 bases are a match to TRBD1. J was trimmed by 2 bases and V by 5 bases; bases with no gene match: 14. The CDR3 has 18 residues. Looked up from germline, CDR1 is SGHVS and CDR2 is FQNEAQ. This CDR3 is CASSPERDRGPLQETQYF. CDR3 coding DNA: TGTGCCAGCAGCCCAGAGCGGGACAGGGGTCCCCTACAAGAGACCCAGTACTTC.

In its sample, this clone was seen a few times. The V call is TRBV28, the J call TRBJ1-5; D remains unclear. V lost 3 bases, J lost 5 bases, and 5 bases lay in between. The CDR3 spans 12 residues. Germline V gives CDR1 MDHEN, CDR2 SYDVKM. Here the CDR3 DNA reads TGTGCCAGCAGTTTCCCGTATCAGCCCCAGCATTTT. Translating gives CASSFPYQPQHF.

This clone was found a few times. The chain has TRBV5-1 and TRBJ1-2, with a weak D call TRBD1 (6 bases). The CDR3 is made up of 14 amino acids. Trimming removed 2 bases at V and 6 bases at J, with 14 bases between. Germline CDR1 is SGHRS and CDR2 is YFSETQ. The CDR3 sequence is CASSLPSGGNGYTF. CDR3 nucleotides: TGCGCCAGCAGCTTACCATCGGGGGGCAATGGCTACACCTTC.

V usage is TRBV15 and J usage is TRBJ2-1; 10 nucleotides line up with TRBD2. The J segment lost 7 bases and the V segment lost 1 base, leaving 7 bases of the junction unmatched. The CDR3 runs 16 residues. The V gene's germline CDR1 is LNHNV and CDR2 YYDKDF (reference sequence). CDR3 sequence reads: CATSRAGLAARNEQFF. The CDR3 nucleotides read TGTGCCACCAGCAGAGCCGGACTAGCGGCCCGAAATGAGCAGTTCTTC.

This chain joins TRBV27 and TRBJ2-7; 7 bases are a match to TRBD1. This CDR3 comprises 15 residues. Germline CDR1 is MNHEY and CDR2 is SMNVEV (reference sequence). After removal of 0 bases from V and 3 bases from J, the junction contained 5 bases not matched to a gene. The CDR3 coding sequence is TGTGCCAGCAGTTTATCGAGGGGGCTCCTCTACGAGCAGTACTTC. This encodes CASSLSRGLLYEQYF.

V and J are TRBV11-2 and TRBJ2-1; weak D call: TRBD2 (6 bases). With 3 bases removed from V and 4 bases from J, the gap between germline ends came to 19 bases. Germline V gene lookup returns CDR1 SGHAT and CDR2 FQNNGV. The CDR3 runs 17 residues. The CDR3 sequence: CASSLRPTSLEYNEQFF. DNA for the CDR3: TGTGCCAGCAGCTTGCGACCTACTAGCCTCGAGTACAATGAGCAGTTCTTC.

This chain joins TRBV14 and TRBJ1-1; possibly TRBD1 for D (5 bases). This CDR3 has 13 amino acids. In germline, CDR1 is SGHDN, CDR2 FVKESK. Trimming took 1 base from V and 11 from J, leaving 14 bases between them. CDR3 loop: CASSQAGGLSAFF. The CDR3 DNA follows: TGTGCCAGCAGCCAAGCGGGGGGTTTGTCTGCTTTCTTT.

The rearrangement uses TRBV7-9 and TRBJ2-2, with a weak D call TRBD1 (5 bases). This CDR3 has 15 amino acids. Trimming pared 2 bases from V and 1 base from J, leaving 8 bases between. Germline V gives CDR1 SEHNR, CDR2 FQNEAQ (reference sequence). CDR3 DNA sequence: TGTGCCAGCAGCTTACGCAGGGAGAACACCGGGGAGCTGTTTTTT. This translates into CASSLRRENTGELFF. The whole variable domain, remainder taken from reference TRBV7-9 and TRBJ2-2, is DTGVSQNPRHKITKRGQNVTFRCDPISEHNRLYWYRQTLGQGPEFLTYFQNEAQLEKSRLLSDRFSAERPKGSFSTLEIQRTEQGDSAMYLCASSLRRENTGELFFGEGSRLTVL.

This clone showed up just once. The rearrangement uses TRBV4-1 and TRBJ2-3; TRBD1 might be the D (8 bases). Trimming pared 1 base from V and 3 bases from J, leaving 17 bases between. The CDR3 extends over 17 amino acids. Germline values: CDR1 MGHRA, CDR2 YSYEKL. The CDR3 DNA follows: TGCGCCAGCAGCCAAGTTTCAGGACAGGGAGGGACAGATACGCAGTATTTT. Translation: CASSQVSGQGGTDTQYF.

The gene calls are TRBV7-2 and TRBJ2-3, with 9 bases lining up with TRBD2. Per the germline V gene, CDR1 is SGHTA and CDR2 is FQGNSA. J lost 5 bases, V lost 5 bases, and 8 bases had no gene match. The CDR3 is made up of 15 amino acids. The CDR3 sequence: CASSRGTSRGDTQYF. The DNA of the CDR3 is TGTGCCAGCAGCCGTGGGACTAGCAGAGGAGATACGCAGTATTTT.

For the CDR3, the DNA is TGTGCCAGCAGTAGTCTGACAGGCTACTATGGCTACACCTTC. Protein product: CASSSLTGYYGYTF. The genes are TRBV6-5 and TRBJ1-2, with D perhaps TRBD1 (6 bases). The germline V and J ends were trimmed by 5 bases and 3 bases, with 13 bases remaining between them. The CDR3 contains 14 residues. Germline values: CDR1 MNHEY, CDR2 SVGAGI.

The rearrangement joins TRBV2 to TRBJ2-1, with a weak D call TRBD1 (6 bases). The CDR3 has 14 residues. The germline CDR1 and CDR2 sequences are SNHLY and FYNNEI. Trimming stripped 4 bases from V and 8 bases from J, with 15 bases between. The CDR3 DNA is TGTGCCAGCAGTGTTGGCAGGGGTGGCGATGAGCAGTTCTTC. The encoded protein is CASSVGRGGDEQFF.

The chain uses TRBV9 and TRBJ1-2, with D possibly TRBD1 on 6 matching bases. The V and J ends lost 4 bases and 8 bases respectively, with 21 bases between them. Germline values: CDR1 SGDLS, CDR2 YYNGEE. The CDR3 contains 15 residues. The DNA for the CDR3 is TGTGCCAGCAGCCCAGGGGCCGGGTTTGTGACAGGCTACACCTTC. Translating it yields CASSPGAGFVTGYTF.

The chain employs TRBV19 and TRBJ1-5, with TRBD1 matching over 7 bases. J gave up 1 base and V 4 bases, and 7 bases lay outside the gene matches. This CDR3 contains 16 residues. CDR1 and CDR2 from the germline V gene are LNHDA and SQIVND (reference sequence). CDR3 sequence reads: CASSTPGQRSNQPQHF. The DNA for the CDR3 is TGTGCCAGTAGTACCCCGGGACAGAGGAGCAATCAGCCCCAGCATTTT. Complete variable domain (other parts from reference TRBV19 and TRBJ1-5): DGGITQSPKYLFRKEGQNVTLSCEQNLNHDAMYWYRQDPGQGLRLIYYSQIVNDFQKGDIAEGYSVSREKKESFPLTVTSAQKNPTAFYLCASSTPGQRSNQPQHFGDGTRLSIL.

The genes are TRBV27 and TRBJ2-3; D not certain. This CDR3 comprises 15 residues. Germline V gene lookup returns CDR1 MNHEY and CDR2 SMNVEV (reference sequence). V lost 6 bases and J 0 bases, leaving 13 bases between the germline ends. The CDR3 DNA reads TGTGCCAGCAGGAGCCGCGCAGGAAGCACAGATACGCAGTATTTT. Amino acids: CASRSRAGSTDTQYF.

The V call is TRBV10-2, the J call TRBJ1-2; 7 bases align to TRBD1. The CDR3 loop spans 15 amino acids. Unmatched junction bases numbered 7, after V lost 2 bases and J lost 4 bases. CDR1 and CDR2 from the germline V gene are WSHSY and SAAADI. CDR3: CASSEGQASFYGYTF. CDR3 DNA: TGCGCCAGCAGTGAGGGACAGGCTTCCTTCTATGGCTACACCTTC.

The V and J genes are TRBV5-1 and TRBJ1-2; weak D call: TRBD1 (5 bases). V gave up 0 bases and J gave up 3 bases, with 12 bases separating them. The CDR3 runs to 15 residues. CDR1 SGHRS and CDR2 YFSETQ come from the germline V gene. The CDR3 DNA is TGCGCCAGCAGCTTGGAGGCCAGGGCTGACTATGGCTACACCTTC. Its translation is CASSLEARADYGYTF.

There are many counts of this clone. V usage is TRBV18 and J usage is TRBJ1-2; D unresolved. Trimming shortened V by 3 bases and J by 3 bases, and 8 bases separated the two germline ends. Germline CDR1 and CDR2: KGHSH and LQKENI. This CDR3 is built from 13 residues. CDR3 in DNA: TGTGCCAGCTCACCCGGAGAGGACTATGGCTACACCTTC. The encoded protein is CASSPGEDYGYTF.

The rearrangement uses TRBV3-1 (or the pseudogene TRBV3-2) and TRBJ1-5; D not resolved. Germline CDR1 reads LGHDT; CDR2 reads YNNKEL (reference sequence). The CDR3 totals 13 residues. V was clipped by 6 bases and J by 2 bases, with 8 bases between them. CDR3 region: CASSNQGNQPQHF. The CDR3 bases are TGTGCCAGCAGTAACCAGGGCAATCAGCCCCAGCATTTT.

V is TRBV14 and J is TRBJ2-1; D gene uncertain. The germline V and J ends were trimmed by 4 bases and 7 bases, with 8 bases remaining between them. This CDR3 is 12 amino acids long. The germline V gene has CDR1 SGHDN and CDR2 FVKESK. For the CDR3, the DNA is TGTGCCAGCAGCCTATTCGGGAATGAGCAGTTCTTC. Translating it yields CASSLFGNEQFF.

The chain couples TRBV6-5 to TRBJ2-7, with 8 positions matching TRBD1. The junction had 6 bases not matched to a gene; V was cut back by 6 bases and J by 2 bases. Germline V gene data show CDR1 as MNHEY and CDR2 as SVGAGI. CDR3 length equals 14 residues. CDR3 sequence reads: CASRDRVRAYEQYF. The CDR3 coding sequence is TGTGCCAGCAGGGACAGGGTACGGGCCTACGAGCAGTACTTC.

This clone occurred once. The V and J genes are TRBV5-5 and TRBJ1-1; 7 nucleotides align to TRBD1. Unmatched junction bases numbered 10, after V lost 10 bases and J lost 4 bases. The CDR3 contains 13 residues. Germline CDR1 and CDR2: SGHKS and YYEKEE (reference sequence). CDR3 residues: CAGGDRVGTEAFF. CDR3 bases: TGTGCCGGGGGAGACAGGGTCGGCACTGAAGCTTTCTTT.